These 31 T cell receptor beta chains originate from one sample sequenced in a study of T-cell reconstitution after alpha-beta-depleted transplantation in children. Unique molecular identifiers were used in preparing the TCRbeta library. TCRdb fed the PCR reads into MiXCR, producing one record per CDR3 protein. The table has hundreds of thousands of distinct CDR3 sequences, just over 7.5% seen once. These receptors lack a known antigen. Findings of the study overall: T-cell counts and diversity were attributed mostly to newly produced T cells one year after transplant.

The sequences come from peripheral blood, collected 360 days after TCRalphabeta/CD19-depleted stem cell transplant. The receptors stem from a female patient aged 2 to 10 who had a stem cell transplant for Fanconi anemia, so the T cells may come from the graft donor.

This clonotype has a handful of counts. V usage is TRBV7-2 and J usage is TRBJ1-2; D gene ambiguous. The V end lost 1 base, the J end lost 7 bases, and 7 bases lay between the germline ends. From germline, CDR1 is SGHTA and CDR2 FQGNSA. There are 12 residues in the CDR3. The CDR3 region is CASSLERTGYTF. CDR3 nucleotide sequence: TGTGCCAGCAGCTTAGAGCGAACTGGCTACACCTTC. The full variable domain, its missing parts supplied by reference TRBV7-2 and TRBJ1-2, is GAGVSQSPSNKVTEKGKDVELRCDPISGHTALYWYRQSLGQGLEFLIYFQGNSAPDKSGLPSDRFSAERTGGSVSTLTIQRTQQEDSAVYLCASSLERTGYTFGSGTRLTVV.

The chain joins TRBV4-3 to TRBJ1-1; D gene unclear. Germline V lookup: CDR1 LGHNA, CDR2 YSLEER. This CDR3 comprises 13 residues. The V end was cut by 5 bases, the J end by 3 bases, with 10 bases between. CDR3 loop: CASSELADTEAFF. In DNA form, the CDR3 reads TGCGCCAGCAGCGAGTTGGCGGACACTGAAGCTTTCTTT.

This clonotype has ten or more counts. The chain links TRBV21-1 to TRBJ2-2; the DNA was not compared with TRBD1, the D call given in the table. TRBV21-1 is an annotated pseudogene. The CDR3 spans 17 residues. DNA of the CDR3: TGTGCCAGCAGCAGACGACAGGGGACTTCGAACACCGGGGAGCTGTTTTTT. Protein product: CASSRRQGTSNTGELFF.

A few counts support this clonotype. The genes are TRBV20-1 and TRBJ2-3; 11 bases match TRBD1. This CDR3 contains 16 residues. J gave up 5 bases and V 0 bases, and 7 bases lay outside the gene matches. Germline V gene lookup returns CDR1 DFQATT and CDR2 SNEGSKA (reference sequence). CDR3 bases: TGCAGTGCTAGAGATCCGTGGGACAGGGGGGGAGATACGCAGTATTTT. It encodes CSARDPWDRGGDTQYF.

This clonotype was seen more than once but under ten times. V gene TRBV6-2 or TRBV6-3 combines with J gene TRBJ1-5, with no clear D. The germline gives CDR1 MNHEY, CDR2 SVGEGT. The CDR3 is made up of 13 amino acids. The germline V and J ends were trimmed by 2 bases and 9 bases, with 11 bases remaining between them. The CDR3 loop is CASSYTPDRPQHF. The DNA for the CDR3 is TGTGCCAGCAGTTACACCCCAGATAGGCCCCAGCATTTT.

This clonotype was detected a few times. A read error may explain this, as a much larger clone is one base away. The CDR3 is CTSSSIPTGGWSTDTQYF. The DNA for the CDR3 is TGTACCAGCAGTTCCATCCCCACAGGGGGCTGGAGCACAGATACGCAGTATTTT. V is TRBV12-3 or TRBV12-4 and J is TRBJ2-3, with 9 nucleotides matching TRBD1. The CDR3 contains 18 residues.

This clonotype was counted a few times. The chain has TRBV20-1 and TRBJ1-6; the match to TRBD1 covers 7 bases. After removal of 3 bases from V and 8 bases from J, the junction contained 10 bases not matched to a gene. This CDR3 is built from 15 residues. CDR1 DFQATT and CDR2 SNEGSKA come from the germline V gene (reference sequence). The CDR3 spells CSARRGTVYDSPLHF. CDR3 sequence (DNA): TGCAGTGCTAGGAGAGGGACAGTATACGATTCACCCCTCCACTTT.

This clonotype was counted at least ten times. As DNA, the CDR3 is TGTGCCAGCAGTTTAGCGCAGAACACTGAAGCTTTCTTT. This translates into CASSLAQNTEAFF. The chain links TRBV12-3 or TRBV12-4 to TRBJ1-1; unclear D gene. Between the trimmed V and J ends, which lost 0 bases and 1 base, there was a span of 3 bases. CDR3 length: 13 residues.

This clonotype has just a few counts. V usage is TRBV20-1 and J usage is TRBJ1-1, with a possible D match to TRBD1 (5 bases). The V end lost 3 bases, the J end lost 4 bases, and 18 bases lay between the germline ends. There are 15 residues in the CDR3. Germline lookup yields CDR1 DFQATT and CDR2 SNEGSKA (reference sequence). CDR3 in amino acids: CSARRDPGRATEAFF. DNA of the CDR3: TGCAGTGCTAGGCGGGATCCAGGGCGGGCCACTGAAGCTTTCTTT.

This clonotype was detected many times. The chain couples TRBV12-3 or TRBV12-4 to TRBJ2-3; D ambiguous. Trimming shortened V by 2 bases and J by 2 bases, and 2 bases separated the two germline ends. CDR3 length: 12 residues. CDR3 region: CASSLNTDTQYF. The CDR3 region has the DNA TGTGCCAGCAGTTTAAACACAGATACGCAGTATTTT.

This clonotype was seen many times. This chain links TRBV6-6 with TRBJ2-4, with D hard to call. Trimming stripped 7 bases from V and 1 base from J, with 5 bases between. The CDR3 has 12 amino acids. Germline CDR1 reads MNHNY; CDR2 reads SVGAGI (reference sequence). The CDR3: CASTVAKNIQYF. The CDR3 DNA follows: TGTGCCAGCACCGTCGCCAAAAACATTCAGTACTTC.

This clonotype was detected ten times or more. J is TRBJ2-1 and V is TRBV5-1; 7 positions agree with TRBD1. Germline CDR1 is SGHRS and CDR2 is YFSETQ. CDR3 length: 14 residues. With V trimmed by 4 bases and J by 9 bases, 10 bases remained unmatched. Here the CDR3 reads CASSRGQDKAEQFF. CDR3 in DNA: TGCGCCAGCAGCCGAGGACAGGATAAGGCTGAGCAGTTCTTC.

This clonotype was recorded many times. The J gene is TRBJ2-2, the V gene TRBV6-5, with TRBD2 matching 7 bases. The CDR3 has 15 residues. Germline V gene sequence: CDR1 MNHEY, CDR2 SVGAGI. The trim removed 8 bases at V and 3 bases at J, leaving 9 bases unmatched. The CDR3 DNA sequence: TGTGCCAGCCGGCCCACCAGCGGGGACACCGGGGAGCTGTTTTTT. It codes for CASRPTSGDTGELFF.

This clonotype turned up a few times. In DNA, the CDR3 is TGTGCCAGCAGTGAGGGACAGGTAACAGCCGGCACCTTC. Translating it yields CASSEGQVTAGTF. The V call is TRBV2, the J call TRBJ1-2; 8 bases fit TRBD1. Germline CDR1 reads SNHLY; CDR2 reads FYNNEI. The CDR3 runs to 13 residues. After removal of 3 bases from V and 13 bases from J, the junction contained 10 bases not matched to a gene.

This clonotype was picked up a small number of times. This chain connects TRBV13 to TRBJ2-7; D is unresolved. This CDR3 has 12 amino acids. Trimming removed 3 bases from V and 4 bases from J, with 7 bases in between. CDR1 and CDR2 from the germline V gene are PRHDT and FYEKMQ (reference sequence). CDR3 nucleotides: TGTGCCAGCAGCTTGCAGGTTTACGAGCAGTACTTC. Protein sequence: CASSLQVYEQYF.

This clonotype was found a few times. This chain connects TRBV7-9 to TRBJ2-5; perhaps TRBD2 as D (6 bases). Trimming removed 1 base at V and 5 bases at J, with 14 bases between. The germline V gene has CDR1 SEHNR and CDR2 FQNEAQ (reference sequence). The CDR3 contains 15 residues. In DNA, the CDR3 is TGTGCCAGCAGCTTAGTGTCTACGGGGAGGGAGACCCAGTACTTC. It encodes CASSLVSTGRETQYF.

This clonotype was counted at least ten times. The chain recombines TRBV20-1 with TRBJ1-4; D is perhaps TRBD1 (5 bases). The CDR3 covers 13 residues. Germline lookup yields CDR1 DFQATT and CDR2 SNEGSKA (reference sequence). Trimming shortened V by 3 bases and J by 3 bases, and 8 bases separated the two germline ends. Here the CDR3 reads CSASLTANEKLFF. For the CDR3, the DNA is TGCAGTGCTAGTTTGACAGCTAATGAAAAACTGTTTTTT.

The chain combines TRBV7-3 with TRBJ1-1; D call uncertain. In germline, CDR1 is SGHTA, CDR2 FQGTGA. This CDR3 spans 14 amino acids. The ends were cut back, 4 bases at V and 0 bases at J, with 9 bases in the middle. CDR3 in amino acids: CASSSQGMNTEAFF. CDR3 DNA sequence: TGTGCCAGCAGCTCCCAAGGGATGAACACTGAAGCTTTCTTT.

This chain uses TRBV5-4 with TRBJ1-1; no clear D gene. The germline V gene encodes CDR1 SGHNT and CDR2 YYREEE (reference sequence). The CDR3 sequence is 15 residues long. V was cut by 0 bases and J by 8 bases, with 17 bases left in between. CDR3 protein: CASSLAGAGREEAFF. The CDR3 coding sequence is TGTGCCAGCAGCTTGGCCGGTGCAGGCCGTGAGGAAGCTTTCTTT.

This clonotype was recorded many times. The V and J genes are TRBV5-1 and TRBJ2-5; 7 bases line up with TRBD2. Germline V gene data show CDR1 as SGHRS and CDR2 as YFSETQ. Germline trimming cut 2 bases from V and 5 bases from J; bases unmatched to any gene: 3. The CDR3 is 13 residues long. The CDR3, as DNA: TGCGCCAGCAGCTTCGCGGGAGCGGAGACCCAGTACTTC. This encodes CASSFAGAETQYF. The entire variable domain, with the rest obtained from reference TRBV5-1 and TRBJ2-5, is as follows: KAGVTQTPRYLIKTRGQQVTLSCSPISGHRSVSWYQQTPGQGLQFLFEYFSETQRNKGNFPGRFSGRQFSNSRSEMNVSTLELGDSALYLCASSFAGAETQYFGPGTRLLVL.

This clonotype has at least ten counts. The chain combines TRBV28 with TRBJ2-3, with D tentatively TRBD2 (6 bases). CDR1 MDHEN and CDR2 SYDVKM come from the germline V gene. This CDR3 has 15 amino acids. Between the trimmed V and J ends, which lost 5 bases and 6 bases, there was a span of 18 bases. The CDR3 is CASSALGTWGDTQYF. In nucleotides, the CDR3 is TGTGCCAGCAGTGCCCTCGGGACTTGGGGGGATACGCAGTATTTT.

In this sample, this clonotype turned up many times. The V and J genes are TRBV4-2 and TRBJ2-2; the D is unclear. Germline V gives CDR1 LGHNA, CDR2 YNFKEQ. CDR3 length: 13 amino acids. With 0 bases removed from V and 7 bases from J, the gap between germline ends came to 6 bases. In DNA, the CDR3 is TGTGCCAGCAGCCAAGATATGGGCGGGGAGCTGTTTTTT. Protein product: CASSQDMGGELFF.

This clonotype was recorded many times. The CDR3 loop reads CATKTLRGVISSGELFF. CDR3 nucleotides: TGTGCCACCAAGACACTCAGGGGAGTAATAAGTTCCGGGGAGCTGTTTTTT. The J gene is TRBJ2-2, the V gene TRBV2; tentatively, D is TRBD1 (6 bases). CDR1 SNHLY and CDR2 FYNNEI come from the germline V gene. The CDR3 is 17 amino acids. Trimming removed 10 bases from V and 6 bases from J, with 27 bases in between.

This clonotype was observed at least ten times. The rearrangement joins TRBV9 to TRBJ1-6; perhaps TRBD1 as D (5 bases). This CDR3 region has 13 residues. V lost 4 bases to trimming and J lost 10 bases, with 12 bases between them. From germline, CDR1 is SGDLS and CDR2 YYNGEE. The CDR3 loop is CASSPRGRSPLHF. The CDR3 DNA reads TGTGCCAGCAGCCCACGGGGACGGTCACCCCTCCACTTT.

This clonotype was observed many times. The chain carries TRBV29-1 and TRBJ1-2; D unclear. The CDR3 runs to 13 residues. CDR1 is SQVTM, CDR2 ANQGSEA, per germline. V was cut by 1 base and J by 2 bases, with 8 bases left in between. This chain's CDR3 is CSVEAGENYGYTF. The CDR3 region has the DNA TGCAGCGTTGAAGCTGGGGAGAACTATGGCTACACCTTC. Using reference TRBV29-1 and TRBJ1-2 for the parts outside the CDR3, the full variable domain is SAVISQKPSRDICQRGTSLTIQCQVDSQVTMMFWYRQQPGQSLTLIATANQGSEATYESGFVIDKFPISRPNLTFSTLTVSNMSPEDSSIYLCSVEAGENYGYTFGSGTRLTVV.

V and J are TRBV10-1 and TRBJ2-7, with TRBD2 matching 13 bases. CDR3 length: 15 residues. Per the germline V gene, CDR1 is WNHNN and CDR2 is SYGVQD (reference sequence). With 8 bases clipped from V and 4 bases from J, the junction kept 8 bases outside the gene matches. CDR3 nucleotides: TGCGCCAGCGAAGGGACTAGCGGGGACGGGTACGAGCAGTACGTC. Translated: CASEGTSGDGYEQYV.

This clonotype was observed many times. This CDR3 reads CSAWDSSSINEQFF. As DNA, the CDR3 is TGCAGTGCTTGGGACAGCTCTAGTATCAATGAGCAGTTCTTC. This chain connects TRBV20-1 to TRBJ2-1, with TRBD1 identical over 7 bases. There are 14 residues in the CDR3. Germline-derived CDR1 and CDR2 are DFQATT and SNEGSKA (reference sequence). After removal of 5 bases from V and 6 bases from J, the junction contained 10 bases not matched to a gene.

This clonotype was counted ten times or more. The chain combines TRBV6-5 with TRBJ2-2; 7 nucleotides agree with TRBD2. The germline V gene encodes CDR1 MNHEY and CDR2 SVGAGI. The CDR3 loop spans 18 amino acids. Unmatched junction bases numbered 18, after V lost 6 bases and J lost 5 bases. CDR3 sequence (DNA): TGTGCCAGCAGCCCTCAAGGGGCGGGAGTTCGTTGGACCGGGGAGCTGTTTTTT. Its translation: CASSPQGAGVRWTGELFF.

The table lists this clonotype with a few counts. The chain employs TRBV10-3 and TRBJ1-3; D is possibly TRBD1 (6 bases). The CDR3 length is 16 residues. Germline CDR1 and CDR2: ENHRY and SYGVKD. Trimming took 10 bases from V and 0 from J, leaving 19 bases between them. The CDR3 reads CASERRGPHSGNTIYF. The CDR3 bases are TGTGCCAGCGAACGCAGGGGTCCCCACTCTGGAAACACCATATATTTT.

This clonotype was detected ten times or more. CDR3 amino acids: CASTPGKLHNSPLHF. The DNA of the CDR3 is TGTGCCAGCACTCCAGGGAAACTGCATAATTCACCCCTCCACTTT. V gene TRBV12-3 or TRBV12-4 combines with J gene TRBJ1-6, with D tentatively TRBD1 (5 bases). Trimming pared 7 bases from V and 5 bases from J, leaving 15 bases between. CDR3 length equals 15 residues.

This clonotype was detected only a few times. This chain joins TRBV18 and TRBJ2-7, with D possibly TRBD2 on 5 matching bases. The CDR3 contains 14 residues. V lost 3 bases, J lost 3 bases, and 12 bases lay in between. Germline-derived CDR1 and CDR2 are KGHSH and LQKENI. The CDR3 DNA reads as TGTGCCAGCTCACCGGGAGTTGGGCTCTACGAGCAGTACTTC. Translating it yields CASSPGVGLYEQYF.